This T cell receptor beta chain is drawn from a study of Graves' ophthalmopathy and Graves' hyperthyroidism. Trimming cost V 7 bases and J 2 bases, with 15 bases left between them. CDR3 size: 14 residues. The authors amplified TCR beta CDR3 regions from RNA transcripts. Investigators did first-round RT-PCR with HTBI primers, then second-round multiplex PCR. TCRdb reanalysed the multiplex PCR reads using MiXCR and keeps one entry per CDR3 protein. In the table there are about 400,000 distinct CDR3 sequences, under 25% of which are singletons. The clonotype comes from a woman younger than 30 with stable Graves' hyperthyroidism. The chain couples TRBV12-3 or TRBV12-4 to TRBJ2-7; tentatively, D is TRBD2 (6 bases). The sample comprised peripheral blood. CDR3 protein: CASIPSGEPYEQYF. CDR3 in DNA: TGTGCCAGCATTCCTTCGGGGGAACCCTACGAGCAGTACTTC.